This T cell receptor beta chain was retrieved from a study of blood T cells in healthy people across ages. Study-wide results and limits: Fewer expanded clones and more diversity marked long-lived versus aged donors. Age brought a roughly linear fall in TCR beta diversity measured per million T cells.

Germline V gene data show CDR1 as SGHRS and CDR2 as YFSETQ. The ends lost 2 bases at V and 3 bases at J; junction bases unmatched: 4. CDR3 size: 15 residues. This clonotype was detected once. Its antigen remains unidentified. A second about 7 to 11 cycle PCR used barcoded and J-beta primers. One entry per CDR3 protein results from TCRdb running MiXCR on the 5' RACE reads. Of approximately 900,000 distinct CDR3 sequences in the sample, around 48% were seen once. The gene calls are TRBV5-1 and TRBJ2-3; TRBD1 agrees at 9 bases. Specimen: blood. The source is a man aged 25-45 years in good health. The CDR3 DNA reads as TGCGCCAGCAGCTTTGCTGGGACAGGGACAGATACGCAGTATTTT. Residues: CASSFAGTGTDTQYF.